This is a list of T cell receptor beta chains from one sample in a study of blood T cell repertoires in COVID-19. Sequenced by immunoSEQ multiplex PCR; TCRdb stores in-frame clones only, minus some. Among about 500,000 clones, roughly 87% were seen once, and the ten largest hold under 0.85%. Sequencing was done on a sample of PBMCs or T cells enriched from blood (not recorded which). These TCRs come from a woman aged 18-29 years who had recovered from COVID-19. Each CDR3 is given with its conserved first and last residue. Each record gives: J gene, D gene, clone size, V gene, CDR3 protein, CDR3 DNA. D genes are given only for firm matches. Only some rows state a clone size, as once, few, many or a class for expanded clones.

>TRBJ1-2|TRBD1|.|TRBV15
CATTRDRERSGYTF
TGTGCCACCACCAGGGACAGGGAACGTTCCGGCTACACCTTC
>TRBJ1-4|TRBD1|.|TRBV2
CASRRDREEKLFF
TGTGCCAGCAGAAGGGACAGGGAAGAAAAACTGTTTTTT
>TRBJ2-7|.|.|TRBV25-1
CASSGQTYEQYF
TGTGCCAGCAGTGGACAGACCTACGAGCAGTACTTC
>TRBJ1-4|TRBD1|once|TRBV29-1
CSADPGQGNEKLFF
TGCAGCGCTGACCCGGGACAGGGCAATGAAAAACTGTTTTTT
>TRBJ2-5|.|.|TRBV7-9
CASSPGGTLQETQYF
TGTGCCAGCAGCCCAGGCGGGACGCTACAAGAGACCCAGTACTTC
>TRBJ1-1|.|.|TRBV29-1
CSVEGGRRTEAFF
TGCAGCGTTGAAGGGGGAAGGAGGACTGAAGCTTTCTTT
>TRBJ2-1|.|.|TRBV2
CASSDRGYNEQFF
TGTGCCAGCAGTGACAGAGGATACAATGAGCAGTTCTTC
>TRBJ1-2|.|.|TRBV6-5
CASRKGQGWNGYTF
TGTGCCAGCAGGAAGGGGCAGGGGTGGAATGGCTACACCTTC
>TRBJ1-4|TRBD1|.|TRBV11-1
CASSQTGLNEKLFF
TGTGCCAGCAGCCAGACAGGGCTCAATGAAAAACTGTTTTTT
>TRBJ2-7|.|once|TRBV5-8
CASSRHSGTSSYEQYF
TGTGCCAGCAGCCGCCACTCCGGGACATCGTCCTACGAGCAGTACTTC
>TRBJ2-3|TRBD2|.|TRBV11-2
CASCQLAGGPDTQYF
TGTGCCAGCTGTCAATTAGCGGGGGGGCCAGATACGCAGTATTTT
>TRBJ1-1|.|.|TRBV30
CAWNLDIEAFF
TGTGCCTGGAACTTGGACATTGAAGCTTTCTTT
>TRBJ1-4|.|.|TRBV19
CASSPRGGSNFFF
TGTGCCAGTAGTCCCCGCGGGGGGAGTAATTTCTTTTTT
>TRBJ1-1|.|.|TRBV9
CASSPRGWENTEAFF
TGTGCCAGCAGCCCTAGGGGCTGGGAGAACACTGAAGCTTTCTTT
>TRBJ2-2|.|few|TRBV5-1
CASSLDAQPTGELFF
TGCGCCAGCAGCTTGGATGCACAGCCCACCGGGGAGCTGTTTTTT
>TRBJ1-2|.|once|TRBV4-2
CASSQEPKEYGYTF
TGTGCCAGCAGCCAAGAACCCAAAGAGTATGGCTACACCTTC
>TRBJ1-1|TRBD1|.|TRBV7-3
CASSLNTGDTEAFF
TGTGCCAGCAGCCTCAACACAGGGGACACTGAAGCTTTCTTT
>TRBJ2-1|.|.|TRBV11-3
CASTPRAGAYNEQFF
TGTGCCAGCACCCCCCGGGCAGGGGCCTACAATGAGCAGTTCTTC
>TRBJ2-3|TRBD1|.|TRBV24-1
CATSDPKGAGLTDTQYF
TGTGCCACCAGTGACCCTAAGGGGGCCGGATTGACAGATACGCAGTATTTT
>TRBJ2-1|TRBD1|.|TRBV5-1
CASTTTGPIDEQFF
TGCGCCAGCACCACGACAGGGCCCATCGATGAGCAGTTCTTC
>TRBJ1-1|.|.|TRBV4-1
CASSRLLGGMHTEAFF
TGCGCCAGCAGCCGCCTCCTGGGGGGGATGCACACTGAAGCTTTCTTT
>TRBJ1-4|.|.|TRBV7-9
CASSLVVGEKLFF
TGTGCCAGCAGCTTAGTGGTTGGCGAAAAACTGTTTTTT
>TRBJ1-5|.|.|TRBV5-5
CASSLDGGVGQPQHF
TGTGCCAGCAGCTTGGATGGCGGGGTAGGACAGCCCCAGCATTTT
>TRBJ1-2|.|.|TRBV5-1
CASSPEQGSNYGYTF
TGCGCCAGCAGCCCGGAACAGGGATCTAACTATGGCTACACCTTC
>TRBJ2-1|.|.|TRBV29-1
CSGSVGPEQFF
TGCAGCGGGAGTGTGGGGCCCGAGCAGTTCTTC
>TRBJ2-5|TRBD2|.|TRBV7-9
CASTSGLAGTKETQYF
TGTGCCAGCACCTCGGGACTAGCGGGGACAAAAGAGACCCAGTACTTC